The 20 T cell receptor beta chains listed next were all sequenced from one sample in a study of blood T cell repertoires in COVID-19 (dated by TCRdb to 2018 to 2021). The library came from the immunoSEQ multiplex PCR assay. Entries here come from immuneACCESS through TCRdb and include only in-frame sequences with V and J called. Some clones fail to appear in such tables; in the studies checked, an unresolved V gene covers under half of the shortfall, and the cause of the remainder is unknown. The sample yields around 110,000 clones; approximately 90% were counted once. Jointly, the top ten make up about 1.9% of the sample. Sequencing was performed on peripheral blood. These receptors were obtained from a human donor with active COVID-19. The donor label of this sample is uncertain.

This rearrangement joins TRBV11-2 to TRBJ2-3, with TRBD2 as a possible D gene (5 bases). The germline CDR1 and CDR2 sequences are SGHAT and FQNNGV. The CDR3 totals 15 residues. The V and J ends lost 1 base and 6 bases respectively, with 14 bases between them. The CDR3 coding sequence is TGTGCCAGCAGCTTAGCCCAGGACTCGTTTGATACGCAGTATTTT. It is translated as CASSLAQDSFDTQYF.

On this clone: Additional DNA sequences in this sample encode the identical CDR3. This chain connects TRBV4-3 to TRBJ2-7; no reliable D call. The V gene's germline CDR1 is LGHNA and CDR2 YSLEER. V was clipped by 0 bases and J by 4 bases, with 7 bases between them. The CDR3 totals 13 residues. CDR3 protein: CASSQDRAYEQYF. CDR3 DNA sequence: TGCGCCAGCAGCCAAGATCGCGCTTACGAGCAGTACTTC.

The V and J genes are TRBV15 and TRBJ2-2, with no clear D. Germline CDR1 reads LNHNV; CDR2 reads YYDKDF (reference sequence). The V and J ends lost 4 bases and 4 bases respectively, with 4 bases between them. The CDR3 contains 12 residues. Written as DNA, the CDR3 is TGTGCCACCAGCACCAGCACCGGGGAGCTGTTTTTT. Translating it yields CATSTSTGELFF.

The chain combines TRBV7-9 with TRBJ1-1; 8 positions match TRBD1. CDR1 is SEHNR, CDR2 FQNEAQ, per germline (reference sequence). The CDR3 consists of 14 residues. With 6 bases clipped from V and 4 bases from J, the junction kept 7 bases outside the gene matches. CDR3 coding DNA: TGTGCCAGCAGACCGGACAGGGCTCTCACTGAAGCTTTCTTT. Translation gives CASRPDRALTEAFF.

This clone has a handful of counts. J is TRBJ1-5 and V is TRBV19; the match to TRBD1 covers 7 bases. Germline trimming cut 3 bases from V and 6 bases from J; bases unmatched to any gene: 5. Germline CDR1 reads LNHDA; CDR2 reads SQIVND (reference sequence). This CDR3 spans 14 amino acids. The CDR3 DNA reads TGTGCCAGTAGTATCGACAGGGTTCCTCAGCCCCAGCATTTT. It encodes CASSIDRVPQPQHF.

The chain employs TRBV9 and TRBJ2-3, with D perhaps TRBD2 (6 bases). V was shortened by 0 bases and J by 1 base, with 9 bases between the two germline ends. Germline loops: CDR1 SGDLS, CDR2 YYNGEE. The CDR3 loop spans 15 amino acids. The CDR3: CASSVGGVGTDTQYF. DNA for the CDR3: TGTGCCAGCAGCGTAGGCGGGGTGGGCACAGATACGCAGTATTTT.

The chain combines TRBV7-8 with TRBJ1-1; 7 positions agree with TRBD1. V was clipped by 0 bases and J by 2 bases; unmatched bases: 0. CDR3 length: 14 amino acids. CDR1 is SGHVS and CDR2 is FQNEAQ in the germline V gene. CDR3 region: CASSLAGGNTEAFF. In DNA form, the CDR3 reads TGTGCCAGCAGCTTAGCAGGGGGCAACACTGAAGCTTTCTTT.

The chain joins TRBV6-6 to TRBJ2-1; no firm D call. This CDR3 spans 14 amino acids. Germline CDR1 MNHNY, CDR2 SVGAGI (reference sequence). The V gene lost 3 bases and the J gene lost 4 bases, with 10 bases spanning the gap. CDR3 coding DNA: TGTGCCAGCAGTTATAGCCGGGTGTACAATGAGCAGTTCTTC. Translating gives CASSYSRVYNEQFF.

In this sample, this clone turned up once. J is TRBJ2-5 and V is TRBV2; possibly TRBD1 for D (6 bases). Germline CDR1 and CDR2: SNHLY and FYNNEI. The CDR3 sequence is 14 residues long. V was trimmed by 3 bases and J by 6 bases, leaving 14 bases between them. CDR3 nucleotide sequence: TGTGCCAGCAGTGATCTTAGGGGGATCCAGACCCAGTACTTC. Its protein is CASSDLRGIQTQYF. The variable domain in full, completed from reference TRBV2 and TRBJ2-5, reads EPEVTQTPSHQVTQMGQEVILRCVPISNHLYFYWYRQILGQKVEFLVSFYNNEISEKSEIFDDQFSVERPDGSNFTLKIRSTKLEDSAMYFCASSDLRGIQTQYFGPGTRLLVL.

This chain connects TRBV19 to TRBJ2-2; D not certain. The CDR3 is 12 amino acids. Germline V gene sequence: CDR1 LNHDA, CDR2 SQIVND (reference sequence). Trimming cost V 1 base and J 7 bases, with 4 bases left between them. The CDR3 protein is CASSIVVGELFF. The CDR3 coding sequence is TGTGCCAGTAGTATAGTCGTCGGGGAGCTGTTTTTT.

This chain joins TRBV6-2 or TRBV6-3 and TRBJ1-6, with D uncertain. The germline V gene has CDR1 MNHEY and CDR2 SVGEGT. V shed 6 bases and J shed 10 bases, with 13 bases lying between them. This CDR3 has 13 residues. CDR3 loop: CASSRREGSPLHF. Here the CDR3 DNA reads TGTGCCAGCAGCCGTCGTGAGGGCTCACCCCTCCACTTT.

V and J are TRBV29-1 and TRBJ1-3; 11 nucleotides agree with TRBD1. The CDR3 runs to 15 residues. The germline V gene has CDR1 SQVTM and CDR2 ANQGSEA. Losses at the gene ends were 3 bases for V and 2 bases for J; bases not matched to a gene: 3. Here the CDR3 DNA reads TGCAGCGTTGACGTGGGACAGGGGGCTGGAAACACCATATATTTT. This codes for CSVDVGQGAGNTIYF.

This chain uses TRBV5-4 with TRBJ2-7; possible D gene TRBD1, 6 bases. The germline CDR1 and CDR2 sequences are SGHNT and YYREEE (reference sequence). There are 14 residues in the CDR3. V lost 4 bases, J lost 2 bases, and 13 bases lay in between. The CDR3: CASSKTGQPYEQYF. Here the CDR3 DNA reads TGTGCCAGCAGCAAAACAGGGCAGCCCTACGAGCAGTACTTC.

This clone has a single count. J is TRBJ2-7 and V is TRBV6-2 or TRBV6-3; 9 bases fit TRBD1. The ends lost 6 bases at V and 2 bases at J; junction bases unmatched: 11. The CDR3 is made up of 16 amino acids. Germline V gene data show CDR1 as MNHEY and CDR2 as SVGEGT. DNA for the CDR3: TGTGCCAGCAGCCCTTCTGGACAGGGGATTACCTACGAGCAGTACTTC. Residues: CASSPSGQGITYEQYF.

The CDR3 spells CASSWRTSPYETQYF. CDR3 DNA sequence: TGTGCCAGCAGCTGGCGGACTAGTCCGTATGAGACCCAGTACTTC. The rearrangement uses TRBV7-2 and TRBJ2-5; TRBD2 agrees at 7 bases. The CDR3 runs to 15 residues. V shed 4 bases, J shed 5 bases, and the junction held 10 bases outside the gene matches. Germline CDR1 SGHTA, CDR2 FQGNSA. The whole variable domain, remainder taken from reference TRBV7-2 and TRBJ2-5, is GAGVSQSPSNKVTEKGKDVELRCDPISGHTALYWYRQSLGQGLEFLIYFQGNSAPDKSGLPSDRFSAERTGGSVSTLTIQRTQQEDSAVYLCASSWRTSPYETQYFGPGTRLLVL.

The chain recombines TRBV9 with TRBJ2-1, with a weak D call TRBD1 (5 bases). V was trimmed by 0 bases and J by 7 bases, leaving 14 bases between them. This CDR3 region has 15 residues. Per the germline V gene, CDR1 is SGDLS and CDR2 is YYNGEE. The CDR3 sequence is CASSVGLLDTNEQFF. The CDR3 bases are TGTGCCAGCAGCGTAGGGCTACTGGACACGAATGAGCAGTTCTTC.

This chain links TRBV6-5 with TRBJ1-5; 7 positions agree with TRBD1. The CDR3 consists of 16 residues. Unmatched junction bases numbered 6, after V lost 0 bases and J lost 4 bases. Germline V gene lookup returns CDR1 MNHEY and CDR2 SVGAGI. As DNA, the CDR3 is TGTGCCAGCAGTTACTCCCCGGCAGGGGGTAATCAGCCCCAGCATTTT. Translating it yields CASSYSPAGGNQPQHF.

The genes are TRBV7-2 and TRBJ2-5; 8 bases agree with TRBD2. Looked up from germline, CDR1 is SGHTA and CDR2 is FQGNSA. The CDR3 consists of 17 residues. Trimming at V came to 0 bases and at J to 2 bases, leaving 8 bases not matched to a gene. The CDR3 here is CASSLALRRGVQETQYF. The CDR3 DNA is TGTGCCAGCAGCTTAGCGCTTCGGCGGGGGGTACAAGAGACCCAGTACTTC.

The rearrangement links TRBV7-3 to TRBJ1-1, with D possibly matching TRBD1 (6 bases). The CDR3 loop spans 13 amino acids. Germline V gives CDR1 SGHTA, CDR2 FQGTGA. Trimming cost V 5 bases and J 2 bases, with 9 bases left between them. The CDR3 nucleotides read TGTGCCAGCAGCAAACAGGGAAACACTGAAGCTTTCTTT. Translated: CASSKQGNTEAFF.

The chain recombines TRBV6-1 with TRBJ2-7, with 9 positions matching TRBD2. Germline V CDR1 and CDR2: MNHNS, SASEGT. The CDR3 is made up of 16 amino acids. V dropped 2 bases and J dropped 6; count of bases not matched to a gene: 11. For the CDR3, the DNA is TGTGCCAGCAGTGAACCGTCGCGGGGGGGCTTAAGCGAGCAGTACTTC. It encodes CASSEPSRGGLSEQYF.